This T cell receptor (beta chain) was sequenced in a study of T-cell reconstitution after alpha-beta-depleted transplantation in children. General observations from the study: T-cell counts and diversity at one year following transplant were attributed mainly to newly produced T cells. Some patients showed high day-60 TCRbeta diversity, which derived from surviving recipient T cells and thymic progenitors.

Germline CDR1 is MDHEN and CDR2 is SYDVKM. The CDR3 is made up of 19 amino acids. V was pared by 0 bases and J by 0 bases, with 10 bases of the junction left unmatched. Unique molecular identifiers tagged the TCRbeta library. MiXCR, run by TCRdb on the PCR reads, gives a single entry per CDR3 protein. The data contain roughly 15,000 distinct CDR3 sequences, roughly 5.3% of them singletons. This clonotype occurred many times. Antigen unknown. The rearrangement uses TRBV28 and TRBJ2-4; 8 nucleotides line up with TRBD1. This receptor was taken from a boy between 5 and 17 years old with acute lymphoblastic leukemia, due to receive a stem cell transplant. Here the sequenced sample was PBMCs, taken before TCRalphabeta/CD19-depleted stem cell transplant. CDR3 DNA sequence: TGTGCCAGCAGTTTATGTTCAGGGGGCGATGGGAAAGCCAAAAACATTCAGTACTTC. It encodes CASSLCSGGDGKAKNIQYF.